The 3 T cell receptor beta chains in this list originate from one sample, sequenced in a study of cytomegalovirus exposure and HLA in healthy donors. PCR employed 60 Vbeta and 13 Jbeta primers. Assay: immunoSEQ multiplex PCR; the TCRdb copy retains only in-frame clones and omits some. The sample contains about 70,000 clones, 74% of which appear only once. Sequencing was done on a sample of PBMCs. The receptors were gathered from a human donor in good health.

Only a few counts were recorded for this clone. The gene calls are TRBV5-1 and TRBJ2-1; TRBD2 aligns across 9 bases. Trimming at V came to 0 bases and at J to 5 bases, leaving 3 bases not matched to a gene. This CDR3 contains 15 residues. CDR1 and CDR2 from the germline V gene are SGHRS and YFSETQ. The CDR3 reads CASSLEAGGNNEQFF. The CDR3 DNA reads as TGCGCCAGCAGCTTGGAGGCGGGAGGGAACAATGAGCAGTTCTTC.

CDR3 DNA sequence: TGTGCCAGCAGCTTGGGGCCTTTGCAGTTCTTC. Translation gives CASSLGPLQFF. The V call is TRBV7-9, the J call TRBJ2-1, with a weak D call TRBD1 (5 bases). CDR1 and CDR2 from the germline V gene are SEHNR and FQNEAQ (reference sequence). The ends were cut back, 3 bases at V and 12 bases at J, with 9 bases in the middle. This CDR3 contains 11 residues.

The rearrangement links TRBV5-1 to TRBJ2-1, with D possibly matching TRBD2 (7 bases). Trimming stripped 2 bases from V and 4 bases from J, with 22 bases between. Germline-derived CDR1 and CDR2 are SGHRS and YFSETQ. This CDR3 has 18 amino acids. CDR3 protein: CASSFPVRGGGPYNEQFF. In nucleotides, the CDR3 is TGCGCCAGCAGCTTCCCTGTTCGCGGGGGCGGTCCTTACAATGAGCAGTTCTTC.